This T cell receptor (beta chain) derives from a study of T cell responses to AZD1222 COVID-19 vaccine. Whole-study results and caveats: Mapped onto spike, vaccine-associated CD4 TCRs spanned it and were dominant at 160-218 and 743-854.

The CDR3 runs 15 residues. Per the germline V gene, CDR1 is SGHTA and CDR2 is FQGNSA. The V end lost 3 bases, the J end lost 1 base, and 10 bases lay between the germline ends. Turning to this clone: Its antigen remains unknown.

Assay: immunoSEQ multiplex PCR; the TCRdb copy retains only in-frame clones and omits some. Of roughly 130,000 clones listed, around 90% were seen once; the top ten hold around 1.1%. The chain has TRBV7-2 and TRBJ1-5; no clear D. This clonotype was sampled from an adult who received the AZD1222 COVID-19 vaccine. The sequenced sample was peripheral blood, obtained 28 days after the second AZD1222 dose. CDR3 nucleotide sequence: TGTGCCAGCAGCTTGGATACCGGGAGCAATCAGCCCCAGCATTTT. Residues: CASSLDTGSNQPQHF.